The entry below gives a single TCR beta chain sequence along with its context. Relative to the germline gene, one junction end is altered; a read error may explain this. With a J-beta primer mix and a sample-barcoded 5' primer, a second PCR ran roughly 6 to 12 cycles. TCRdb itself ran the 5' RACE reads through MiXCR, one entry per CDR3 protein. Among about 900,000 distinct CDR3 sequences listed, roughly 60% were seen once. This sample is drawn from a study of blood T cells in healthy people across ages. CDR1 ENHRY and CDR2 SYGVKD come from the germline V gene. CDR3 size: 13 residues. Source material: blood. The clonotype comes from a man younger than 45 in good health. The chain is built from TRBV10-3 and TRBJ2-3; possibly TRBD2 for D (5 bases). CDR3 coding DNA: TGTGCCATCAGACTAGAACCACCAGATGCGCAGTATTTT. This gives the protein CAIRLEPPDAQYF.